This T cell receptor beta chain was obtained from a study of shared clonotypes between healthy human individuals. It was at deep level that the assay was run. Ten immunoSEQ deep assay plates were used to sequence the DNA of unsorted PBMCs. The authors' processing: Junction-only sequences without quality scores were provided by ImmunoSEQ, so filtering was different. This table comes from immunoSEQ multiplex PCR, and its TCRdb copy is limited to in-frame clones, with some not included. The V and J calls and clone size are taken from that table; D and trimming were inferred from the DNA. The repertoire holds 400,000 to 550,000 clones, with approximately 79% as singletons. Germline V gives CDR1 GTSNPN, CDR2 SVGIG (reference sequence). The V gene end was trimmed by 3 bases and the J gene end by 2 bases; junction bases not matched to a gene: 10. CDR3 size: 16 residues.

The rearrangement links TRBV30 to TRBJ2-7; 10 bases map to TRBD2. Material: PBMCs. The sequence derives from a woman between 40 and 55 years old in good health. Some clones in this sample may be carry-over from other donors' samples. The CDR3 bases are TGTGCCTGGAGGCTAGCGGGAGCTGTGAGTCCCTACGAGCAGTACTTC. Translating gives CAWRLAGAVSPYEQYF.